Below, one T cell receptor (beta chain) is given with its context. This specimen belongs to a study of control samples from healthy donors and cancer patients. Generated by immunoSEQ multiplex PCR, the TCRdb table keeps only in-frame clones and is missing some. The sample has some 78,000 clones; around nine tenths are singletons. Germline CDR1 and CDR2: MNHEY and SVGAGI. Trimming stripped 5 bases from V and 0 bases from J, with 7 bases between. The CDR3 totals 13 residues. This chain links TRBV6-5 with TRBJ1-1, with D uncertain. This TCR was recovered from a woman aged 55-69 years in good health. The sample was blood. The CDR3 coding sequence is TGTGCCAGCAGTCTAAGGGTGAACACTGAAGCTTTCTTT. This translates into CASSLRVNTEAFF.